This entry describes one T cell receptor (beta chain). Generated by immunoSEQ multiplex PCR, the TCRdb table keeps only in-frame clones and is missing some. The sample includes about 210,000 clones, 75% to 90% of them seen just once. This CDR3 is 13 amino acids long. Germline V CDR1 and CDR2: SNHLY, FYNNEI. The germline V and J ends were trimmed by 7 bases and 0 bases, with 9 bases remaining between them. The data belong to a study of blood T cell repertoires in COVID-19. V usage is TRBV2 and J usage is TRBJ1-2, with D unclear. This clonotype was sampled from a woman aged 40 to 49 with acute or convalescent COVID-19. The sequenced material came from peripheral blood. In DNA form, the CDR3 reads TGTGCCAGCACCCCCTTAACTAACTATGGCTACACCTTC. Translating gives CASTPLTNYGYTF.